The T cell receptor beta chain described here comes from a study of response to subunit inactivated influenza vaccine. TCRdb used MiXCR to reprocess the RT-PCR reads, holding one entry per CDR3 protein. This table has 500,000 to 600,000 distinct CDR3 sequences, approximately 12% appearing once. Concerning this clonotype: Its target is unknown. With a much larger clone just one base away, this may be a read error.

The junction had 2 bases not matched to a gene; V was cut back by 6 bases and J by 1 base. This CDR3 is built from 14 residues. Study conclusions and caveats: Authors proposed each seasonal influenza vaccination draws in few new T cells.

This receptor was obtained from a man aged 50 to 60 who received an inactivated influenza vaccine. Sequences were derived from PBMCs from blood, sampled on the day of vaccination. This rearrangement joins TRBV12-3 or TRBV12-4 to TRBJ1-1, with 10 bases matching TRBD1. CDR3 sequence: CASSGDRGNTEAFF. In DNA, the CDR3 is TGTGCCAGCAGCGGGGACAGGGGGAACACTGAAGCTTTCTTT.